This TCR beta chain was captured by sequencing in a study of response to subunit inactivated influenza vaccine. Broader study findings: A suggestion made by the authors is that each seasonal influenza vaccination recruits few new T cells.

On this clonotype itself: Its target is unknown.

TCRdb itself ran the RT-PCR reads through MiXCR, one entry per CDR3 protein. The table lists over 800,000 distinct CDR3 sequences, about 20% of them singletons. V lost 0 bases to trimming and J lost 9 bases; unmatched junction nucleotides: 3. The CDR3 runs to 15 residues. In germline, CDR1 is SGHRS, CDR2 YFSETQ. The genes are TRBV5-1 and TRBJ1-6, with 10 nucleotides matching TRBD1. This TCR derives from a man aged 50 to 60 who received an inactivated influenza vaccine. Sample: PBMCs from blood, taken around 5 days after vaccination. CDR3 sequence (DNA): TGCGCCAGCAGCTTGGGACAGGGGGCTTCTTCACCCCTCCACTTT. It is translated as CASSLGQGASSPLHF.